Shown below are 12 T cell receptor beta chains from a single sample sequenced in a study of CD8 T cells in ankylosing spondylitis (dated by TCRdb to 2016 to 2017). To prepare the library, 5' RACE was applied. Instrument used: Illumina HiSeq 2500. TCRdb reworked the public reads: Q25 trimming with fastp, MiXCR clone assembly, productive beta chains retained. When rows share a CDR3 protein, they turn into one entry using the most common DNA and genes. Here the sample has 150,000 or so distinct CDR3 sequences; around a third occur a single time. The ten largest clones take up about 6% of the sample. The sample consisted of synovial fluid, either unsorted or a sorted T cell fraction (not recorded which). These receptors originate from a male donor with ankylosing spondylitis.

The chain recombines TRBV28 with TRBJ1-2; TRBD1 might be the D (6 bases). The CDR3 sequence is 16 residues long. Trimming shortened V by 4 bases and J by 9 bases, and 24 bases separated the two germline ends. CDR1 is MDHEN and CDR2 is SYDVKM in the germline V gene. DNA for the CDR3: TGTGCCAGCAGTTCCGGGGGGGCATTGGGGTTGGAGAGCTACACCTTC. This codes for CASSSGGALGLESYTF.

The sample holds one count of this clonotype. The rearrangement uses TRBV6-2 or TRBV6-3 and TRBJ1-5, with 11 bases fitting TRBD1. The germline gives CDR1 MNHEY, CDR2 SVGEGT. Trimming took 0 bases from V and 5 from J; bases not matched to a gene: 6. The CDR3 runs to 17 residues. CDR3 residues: CASSYSMDRGLDQPQHF. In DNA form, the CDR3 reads TGTGCCAGCAGTTACTCGATGGACAGGGGGCTTGATCAGCCCCAGCATTTT.

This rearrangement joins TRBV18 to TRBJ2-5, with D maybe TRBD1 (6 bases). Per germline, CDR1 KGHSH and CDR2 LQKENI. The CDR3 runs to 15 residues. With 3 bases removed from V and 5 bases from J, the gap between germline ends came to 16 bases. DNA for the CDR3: TGTGCCAGCTCACCGGGACAAGGGGACGGGGAGACCCAGTACTTC. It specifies CASSPGQGDGETQYF.

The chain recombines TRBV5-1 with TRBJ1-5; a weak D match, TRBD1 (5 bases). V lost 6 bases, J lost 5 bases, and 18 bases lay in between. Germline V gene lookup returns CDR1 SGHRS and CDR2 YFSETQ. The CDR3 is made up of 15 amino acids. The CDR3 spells CASKDGADTDQPQHF. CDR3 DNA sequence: TGCGCCAGCAAGGACGGGGCGGATACCGATCAGCCCCAGCATTTT.

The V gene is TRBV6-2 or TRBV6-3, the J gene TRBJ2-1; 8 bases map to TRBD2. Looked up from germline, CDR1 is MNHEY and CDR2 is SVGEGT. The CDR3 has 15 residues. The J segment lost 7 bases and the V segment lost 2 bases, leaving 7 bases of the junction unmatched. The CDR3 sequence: CASSYPGGAANEQFF. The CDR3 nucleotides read TGTGCCAGCAGTTACCCCGGGGGGGCGGCGAATGAGCAGTTCTTC.

CDR3 nucleotides: TGTGCCAGCAGTGAGGGGGGCACTAATACGCAGTATTTT. This codes for CASSEGGTNTQYF. The V and J genes are TRBV2 and TRBJ2-3, with D perhaps TRBD1 or TRBD2 (6 bases each). The CDR3 is 13 amino acids. V shed 3 bases and J shed 7 bases, with 11 bases lying between them. Germline V gene data show CDR1 as SNHLY and CDR2 as FYNNEI. The variable domain in full, with the rest retrieved from reference TRBV2 and TRBJ2-3, is EPEVTQTPSHQVTQMGQEVILRCVPISNHLYFYWYRQILGQKVEFLVSFYNNEISEKSEIFDDQFSVERPDGSNFTLKIRSTKLEDSAMYFCASSEGGTNTQYFGPGTRLTVL.

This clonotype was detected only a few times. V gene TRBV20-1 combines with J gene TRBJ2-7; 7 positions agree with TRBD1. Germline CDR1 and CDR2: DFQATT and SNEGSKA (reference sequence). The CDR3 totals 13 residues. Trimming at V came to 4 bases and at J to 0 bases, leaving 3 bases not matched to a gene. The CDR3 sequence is CSATGQFSYEQYF. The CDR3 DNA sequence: TGCAGTGCTACGGGACAGTTCTCCTACGAGCAGTACTTC.

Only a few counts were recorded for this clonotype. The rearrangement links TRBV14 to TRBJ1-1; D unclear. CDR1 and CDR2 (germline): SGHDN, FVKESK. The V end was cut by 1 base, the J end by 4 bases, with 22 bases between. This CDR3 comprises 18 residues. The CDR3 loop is CASSQVVGNSRRVTEAFF. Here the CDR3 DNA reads TGTGCCAGCAGCCAAGTGGTGGGCAATAGTCGTCGGGTCACTGAAGCTTTCTTT.

CDR3 DNA sequence: TGCAGTGCTAGCGGGGGAACTTCCGAGCAGTTCTTC. Its translation: CSASGGTSEQFF. This chain uses TRBV20-1 with TRBJ2-1; the D gene is possibly TRBD2 (6 bases). The V gene's germline CDR1 is DFQATT and CDR2 SNEGSKA (reference sequence). This CDR3 spans 12 amino acids. The V gene lost 3 bases and the J gene lost 10 bases, with 13 bases spanning the gap.

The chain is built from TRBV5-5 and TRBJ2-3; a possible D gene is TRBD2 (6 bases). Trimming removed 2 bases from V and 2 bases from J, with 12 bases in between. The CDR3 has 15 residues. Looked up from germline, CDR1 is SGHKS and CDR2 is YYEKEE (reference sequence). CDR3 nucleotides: TGTGCCAGCAGCTTTCGGCTAGCGATCACAGATACGCAGTATTTT. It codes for CASSFRLAITDTQYF. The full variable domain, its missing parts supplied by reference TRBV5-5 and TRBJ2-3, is DAGVTQSPTHLIKTRGQQVTLRCSPISGHKSVSWYQQVLGQGPQFIFQYYEKEERGRGNFPDRFSARQFPNYSSELNVNALLLGDSALYLCASSFRLAITDTQYFGPGTRLTVL.

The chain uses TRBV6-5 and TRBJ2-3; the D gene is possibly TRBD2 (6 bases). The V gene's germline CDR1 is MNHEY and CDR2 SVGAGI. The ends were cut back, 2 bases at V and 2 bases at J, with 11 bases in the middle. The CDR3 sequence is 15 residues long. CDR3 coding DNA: TGTGCCAGCAGTTACGGAACGGGGGACACAGATACGCAGTATTTT. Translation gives CASSYGTGDTDTQYF.

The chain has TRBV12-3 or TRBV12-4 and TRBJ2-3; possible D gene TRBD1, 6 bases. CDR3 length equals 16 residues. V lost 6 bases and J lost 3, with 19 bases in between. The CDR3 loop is CASSALLSRGTDTQYF. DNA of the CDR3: TGTGCCAGCAGCGCCCTATTATCCAGGGGTACAGATACGCAGTATTTT.